These 24 T cell receptor beta chains originate from one sample sequenced in a study of cytomegalovirus exposure and HLA in healthy donors. The PCR employed 60 Vbeta primers together with 13 Jbeta primers. Assay used: immunoSEQ multiplex PCR; TCRdb lists only in-frame clones, some missing. The table has approximately 150,000 clones, around 69% seen once. The specimen was PBMCs. The receptors were sampled from a man aged 55 to 69 in good health and CMV-seronegative.

The chain links TRBV5-4 to TRBJ2-7, with 10 bases aligning to TRBD1. The junction had 14 bases not matched to a gene; V was cut back by 4 bases and J by 4 bases. This CDR3 has 17 amino acids. The V gene's germline CDR1 is SGHNT and CDR2 YYREEE (reference sequence). The CDR3 DNA reads TGTGCCAGCAGCCCTAAGCCGGGACAGGGGAGAGGGTACGAGCAGTACTTC. Amino acids: CASSPKPGQGRGYEQYF.

Points on this clone: The junction differs from germline at one of its ends, possibly a read error. V usage is TRBV7-9 and J usage is TRBJ2-7; D remains unclear. CDR1 SEHNR and CDR2 FQNEAQ come from the germline V gene (reference sequence). The CDR3 is made up of 14 amino acids. The chain's CDR3 is CSSSPSPSSYEQYF. In nucleotides, the CDR3 is TGTTCCAGCAGTCCTAGTCCGAGCTCCTACGAGCAGTACTTC.

This clone was counted only a few times. This chain links TRBV5-1 with TRBJ2-7; maybe TRBD2 (6 bases). The germline V and J ends were trimmed by 4 bases and 6 bases, with 20 bases remaining between them. There are 15 residues in the CDR3. CDR1 is SGHRS and CDR2 is YFSETQ in the germline V gene. CDR3 residues: CASSRLGQGEREQYF. The CDR3 region has the DNA TGCGCCAGCAGCCGACTAGGGCAGGGCGAGCGCGAGCAGTACTTC.

The rearrangement uses TRBV6-4 and TRBJ2-3, with a weak D call TRBD2 (6 bases). Germline CDR1 MRHNA, CDR2 SNTAGT. This CDR3 spans 13 amino acids. V gave up 3 bases and J gave up 5 bases, with 9 bases separating them. CDR3 residues: CASSETRGDTQYF. Here the CDR3 DNA reads TGTGCCAGCAGTGAGACTAGGGGAGATACGCAGTATTTT.

The CDR3 is CASTDRVAGELFF. Here the CDR3 DNA reads TGTGCCAGCACCGACAGGGTCGCCGGGGAGCTGTTTTTT. This chain joins TRBV2 and TRBJ2-2; 7 nucleotides match TRBD1. The CDR3 totals 13 residues. CDR1 is SNHLY and CDR2 is FYNNEI in the germline V gene. Trimming cost V 7 bases and J 6 bases; bases outside gene matches: 5. The complete variable domain, with remaining parts taken from reference TRBV2 and TRBJ2-2, reads EPEVTQTPSHQVTQMGQEVILRCVPISNHLYFYWYRQILGQKVEFLVSFYNNEISEKSEIFDDQFSVERPDGSNFTLKIRSTKLEDSAMYFCASTDRVAGELFFGEGSRLTVL.

The sample holds one count of this clone. The chain carries TRBV5-6 and TRBJ2-7, with TRBD2 identical over 12 bases. This CDR3 has 15 amino acids. CDR1 and CDR2 (germline): SGHDT, YYEEEE. The V segment lost 1 base and the J segment 5 bases; nucleotides outside the gene matches: 4. The chain's CDR3 is CASSLNGLAGNEQYF. The CDR3 DNA sequence: TGTGCCAGCAGCTTGAATGGACTAGCGGGAAACGAGCAGTACTTC.

This sequence joins TRBV15 and TRBJ1-1, with a weak D call TRBD1 (5 bases). V lost 1 base to trimming and J lost 3 bases, with 12 bases between them. Germline V gives CDR1 LNHNV, CDR2 YYDKDF (reference sequence). The length of the CDR3 is 15 residues. CDR3 residues: CATSRVQGLHTEAFF. The CDR3, as DNA: TGTGCCACCAGCAGAGTTCAGGGCTTGCACACTGAAGCTTTCTTT. The full variable domain, rest sourced from reference TRBV15 and TRBJ1-1, is DAMVIQNPRYQVTQFGKPVTLSCSQTLNHNVMYWYQQKSSQAPKLLFHYYDKDFNNEADTPDNFQSRRPNTSFCFLDIRSPGLGDTAMYLCATSRVQGLHTEAFFGQGTRLTVV.

The chain has TRBV11-2 and TRBJ2-1, with a possible D match to TRBD2 (5 bases). The CDR3 totals 16 residues. Germline V gene sequence: CDR1 SGHAT, CDR2 FQNNGV. Trimming shortened V by 0 bases and J by 7 bases, and 16 bases separated the two germline ends. The CDR3 DNA follows: TGTGCCAGCAGCTTAGAGGCGGCGCGGGTCGGGAATGAGCAGTTCTTC. Translating gives CASSLEAARVGNEQFF.

This chain uses TRBV19 with TRBJ2-1, with 10 bases matching TRBD2. V trimming: 6 bases; J trimming: 5 bases; junction bases outside the gene matches: 7. There are 15 residues in the CDR3. Looked up from germline, CDR1 is LNHDA and CDR2 is SQIVND (reference sequence). The CDR3 spells CASSRTSGNHNEQFF. The CDR3 bases are TGTGCCAGTAGCAGGACTAGCGGCAACCACAATGAGCAGTTCTTC.

This rearrangement joins TRBV7-9 to TRBJ1-2, with D possibly being TRBD1 (6 bases). Germline CDR1 is SEHNR and CDR2 is FQNEAQ (reference sequence). The CDR3 length is 13 residues. The V end was cut by 2 bases, the J end by 10 bases, with 14 bases between. The DNA of the CDR3 is TGTGCCAGCAGCTTAAGCCAGGGGCTGGACTACACCTTC. It encodes CASSLSQGLDYTF.

V and J are TRBV28 and TRBJ2-2, with 11 bases matching TRBD2. Per the germline V gene, CDR1 is MDHEN and CDR2 is SYDVKM. CDR3 length: 18 amino acids. J was trimmed by 7 bases and V by 3 bases; bases with no gene match: 13. CDR3 residues: CASSLTPTSGRRSGELFF. The CDR3 DNA follows: TGTGCCAGCAGTTTGACCCCAACTAGCGGGAGAAGGAGCGGGGAGCTGTTTTTT.

The chain employs TRBV27 and TRBJ2-2; 9 nucleotides line up with TRBD2. The germline V gene encodes CDR1 MNHEY and CDR2 SMNVEV (reference sequence). V shed 2 bases, J shed 5 bases, and the junction held 3 bases outside the gene matches. This CDR3 comprises 15 residues. CDR3 in DNA: TGTGCCAGCAGTTTAAGTCTAGCGGGGACCGGGGAGCTGTTTTTT. Amino acids: CASSLSLAGTGELFF.

The V gene is TRBV5-4, the J gene TRBJ1-2; a possible D gene is TRBD1 (6 bases). Germline V CDR1 and CDR2: SGHNT, YYREEE (reference sequence). This CDR3 has 15 amino acids. Trimming took 0 bases from V and 7 from J, leaving 16 bases between them. The CDR3 is CASSLAGQPLGGYTF. The CDR3 DNA follows: TGTGCCAGCAGCTTGGCGGGACAACCCTTGGGTGGCTACACCTTC.

The chain combines TRBV6-5 with TRBJ2-3; 8 bases are shared with TRBD2. The CDR3 length is 15 residues. V shed 4 bases and J 1 base; nucleotides not matched to a gene: 4. Germline CDR1 reads MNHEY; CDR2 reads SVGAGI. For the CDR3, the DNA is TGTGCCAGCAGTTCAGCGGGAGAGGGCACAGATACGCAGTATTTT. Amino acid sequence: CASSSAGEGTDTQYF.

The chain carries TRBV29-1 and TRBJ2-5; D remains ambiguous. Trimming left V 1 base short and J 1 base short, with 7 bases between. This CDR3 has 13 residues. Germline V gene lookup returns CDR1 SQVTM and CDR2 ANQGSEA. This chain's CDR3 is CSVEGAAQETQYF. The CDR3 DNA reads TGCAGCGTTGAAGGGGCAGCCCAAGAGACCCAGTACTTC.

This clone was seen a few times. The CDR3 region is CASSLEGGPSYEQYF. As DNA, the CDR3 is TGTGCCAGCAGCTTAGAAGGGGGCCCATCCTACGAGCAGTACTTC. The rearrangement uses TRBV7-9 and TRBJ2-7; 7 bases align to TRBD1. The CDR3 runs to 15 residues. The V gene's germline CDR1 is SEHNR and CDR2 FQNEAQ (reference sequence). The junction had 4 bases not matched to a gene; V was cut back by 1 base and J by 1 base.

This chain joins TRBV5-1 and TRBJ2-3; TRBD1 aligns across 10 bases. The length of the CDR3 is 17 residues. Germline trimming cut 0 bases from V and 1 base from J; bases unmatched to any gene: 5. Looked up from germline, CDR1 is SGHRS and CDR2 is YFSETQ. Here the CDR3 DNA reads TGCGCCAGCAGCTTGGTCCCCGGGACAGGGGGCACAGATACGCAGTATTTT. Amino acids: CASSLVPGTGGTDTQYF.

This chain uses TRBV5-1 with TRBJ2-5, with 7 positions matching TRBD1. Germline V gene data show CDR1 as SGHRS and CDR2 as YFSETQ. The CDR3 length is 16 residues. J lost 2 bases, V lost 1 base, and 8 bases had no gene match. The CDR3: CASSLRPGQRQETQYF. The CDR3 DNA sequence: TGCGCCAGCAGCTTGCGGCCGGGACAGCGACAAGAGACCCAGTACTTC. Combining the CDR3 with reference TRBV5-1 and TRBJ2-5 gives the whole variable domain KAGVTQTPRYLIKTRGQQVTLSCSPISGHRSVSWYQQTPGQGLQFLFEYFSETQRNKGNFPGRFSGRQFSNSRSEMNVSTLELGDSALYLCASSLRPGQRQETQYFGPGTRLLVL.

V usage is TRBV11-3 and J usage is TRBJ1-3, with D possibly matching TRBD1 (5 bases). The germline gives CDR1 SGHNT, CDR2 YENEEA. Trimming left V 3 bases short and J 2 bases short, with 11 bases between. This CDR3 spans 15 amino acids. CDR3 protein: CASSFDGGAGNTIYF. Written as DNA, the CDR3 is TGTGCCAGCAGCTTCGACGGGGGTGCTGGAAACACCATATATTTT.

The chain couples TRBV15 to TRBJ2-3, with no clear D. The CDR3 totals 16 residues. Germline CDR1 and CDR2: LNHNV and YYDKDF (reference sequence). Trimming left V 0 bases short and J 2 bases short, with 12 bases between. CDR3: CATSREERRITDTQYF. As DNA, the CDR3 is TGTGCCACCAGCAGAGAGGAAAGGCGGATCACAGATACGCAGTATTTT. The full variable domain, completed using reference TRBV15 and TRBJ2-3, is DAMVIQNPRYQVTQFGKPVTLSCSQTLNHNVMYWYQQKSSQAPKLLFHYYDKDFNNEADTPDNFQSRRPNTSFCFLDIRSPGLGDTAMYLCATSREERRITDTQYFGPGTRLTVL.

The chain couples TRBV7-2 to TRBJ1-5; TRBD1 matches 7 bases. CDR1 is SGHTA, CDR2 FQGNSA, per germline. This CDR3 region has 16 residues. V was clipped by 7 bases and J by 0 bases; unmatched bases: 9. The CDR3 region is CASTEQGSNSNQPQHF. CDR3 nucleotide sequence: TGTGCCAGCACCGAACAGGGGTCTAATAGCAATCAGCCCCAGCATTTT.

The chain links TRBV5-1 to TRBJ2-3, with 11 bases that match TRBD2. Germline CDR1 and CDR2: SGHRS and YFSETQ. This CDR3 has 20 amino acids. After removal of 4 bases from V and 1 base from J, the junction contained 17 bases not matched to a gene. In nucleotides, the CDR3 is TGCGCCAGCAGCGTCGTATTAGCGGGAGGGCCGGGGCGTGGCACAGATACGCAGTATTTT. This translates into CASSVVLAGGPGRGTDTQYF.

This clone was detected only a few times. The chain is built from TRBV27 and TRBJ1-2, with TRBD1 identical over 10 bases. CDR3 length: 17 amino acids. J was trimmed by 2 bases and V by 5 bases; bases with no gene match: 11. Germline CDR1 is MNHEY and CDR2 is SMNVEV (reference sequence). The chain's CDR3 is CASSPSGTGAPNYGYTF. The CDR3 DNA sequence: TGTGCCAGCAGTCCATCCGGGACAGGGGCGCCCAACTATGGCTACACCTTC.

The V and J genes are TRBV6-5 and TRBJ2-1; TRBD2 is a possible D gene (6 bases). The ends were cut back, 2 bases at V and 7 bases at J, with 12 bases in the middle. Germline lookup yields CDR1 MNHEY and CDR2 SVGAGI. The CDR3 contains 14 residues. CDR3 DNA: TGTGCCAGCAGTTACCCGGGGACTCCTAATGAGCAGTTCTTC. Translating gives CASSYPGTPNEQFF.